This record covers a single T cell receptor (beta chain). Antigen specificity is unknown. The CDR3 length is 14 residues. From germline, CDR1 is LNHDA and CDR2 SQIVND (reference sequence). Trimming pared 4 bases from V and 4 bases from J, leaving 11 bases between. The assay used was immunoSEQ (version v3.0), run at survey level. This table comes from immunoSEQ multiplex PCR, and its TCRdb copy is limited to in-frame clones, with some not included. The table has about 27,000 clones, 80% to 85% seen once; the top ten hold about 10%. The sample originates from a study of long-term antiretroviral therapy in people with HIV. General study findings and limits: No data on ART adherence, viral resistance or therapy changes. Controls showed broader CDR3 length ranges than did the HIV repertoires.

No fewer than two post-ART and no fewer than one pre-ART PBMC samples existed for each donor. This specimen consisted of unsorted PBMCs, obtained 0.8 years before starting antiretroviral therapy. The rearrangement links TRBV19 to TRBJ2-1; tentatively, D is TRBD1 (6 bases). This TCR was sampled from a man aged 18 to 30 with HIV. The CDR3 DNA reads TGTGCCAGTAGTAAGGACAGCGTGTACAATGAGCAGTTCTTC. Amino acid sequence: CASSKDSVYNEQFF.